The 22 T cell receptor beta chains given below trace back to one sample, sequenced in a study of shared clonotypes between healthy human individuals. Sequenced by immunoSEQ multiplex PCR; TCRdb stores in-frame clones only, minus some. In the table there are some 500,000 clones, around 77% of which are singletons. The sequenced sample consisted of PBMCs. The source is a woman aged 40 to 50 in good health. Some clones in this sample may be carry-over from other donors' samples.

On this clone: With a far larger clone one base away, a read error is the likely cause. The chain joins TRBV30 to TRBJ2-1, with 7 positions matching TRBD2. The CDR3 loop spans 18 amino acids. V was pared by 1 base and J by 3 bases, with 15 bases of the junction left unmatched. Germline V CDR1 and CDR2: GTSNPN, SVGIG (reference sequence). The CDR3 loop is CAWSEGRRREKSYNEQFF. DNA of the CDR3: TGTGCCTGGAGTGAAGGGAGGCGGCGGGAGAAGAGCTACAATGAGCAGTTCTTC.

The chain joins TRBV6-1 to TRBJ1-2, with D possibly matching TRBD1 (5 bases). The germline V gene has CDR1 MNHNS and CDR2 SASEGT. V was trimmed by 1 base and J by 3 bases, leaving 18 bases between them. The CDR3 is 17 amino acids. CDR3 sequence (DNA): TGTGCCAGCAGTGAAGGGGCAGGGCAAAGAAGTCACTATGGCTACACCTTC. Protein sequence: CASSEGAGQRSHYGYTF.

The chain recombines TRBV23-1 with TRBJ2-7; 7 bases align to TRBD1. TRBV23-1 qualifies as an ORF whose function is uncertain. J lost 7 bases, V lost 6 bases, and 9 bases had no gene match. The CDR3 is 13 amino acids. In DNA, the CDR3 is TGCGCCAGCAGACGACAGGGCCCTTTGGAGCAGTACTTC. The encoded protein is CASRRQGPLEQYF.

The genes are TRBV10-3 and TRBJ2-5; a weak D match, TRBD1 (5 bases). Germline CDR1 is ENHRY and CDR2 is SYGVKD. The CDR3 sequence is 13 residues long. Between the trimmed V and J ends, which lost 7 bases and 4 bases, there was a span of 13 bases. The CDR3, as DNA: TGTGCCATCAAAGGAACAGGCGGAGAGACCCAGTACTTC. Translating it yields CAIKGTGGETQYF.

This sequence joins TRBV19 and TRBJ2-4, with TRBD2 matching 7 bases. The J segment lost 1 base and the V segment lost 4 bases, leaving 13 bases of the junction unmatched. The germline V gene has CDR1 LNHDA and CDR2 SQIVND (reference sequence). The CDR3 has 18 amino acids. As DNA, the CDR3 is TGTGCCAGTAGTACCGACCACTTGGGGGGGAGGGCCAAAAACATTCAGTACTTC. It is translated as CASSTDHLGGRAKNIQYF.

The genes are TRBV7-9 and TRBJ1-1; no reliable D call. There are 13 residues in the CDR3. The germline V gene encodes CDR1 SEHNR and CDR2 FQNEAQ (reference sequence). V lost 6 bases and J 11 bases, leaving 19 bases between the germline ends. The CDR3 loop reads CASSFEGNGWAFF. CDR3 in DNA: TGTGCCAGCAGTTTCGAAGGGAATGGTTGGGCTTTCTTT.

This clone showed up many times. This sequence joins TRBV11-1 and TRBJ2-5; D unclear. This CDR3 comprises 15 residues. Germline CDR1 reads SGHAT; CDR2 reads FQDESV (reference sequence). Trimming took 3 bases from V and 2 from J, leaving 13 bases between them. The CDR3 loop reads CASSFPFGSQETQYF. The DNA of the CDR3 is TGTGCCAGCAGCTTCCCCTTCGGCTCTCAAGAGACCCAGTACTTC.

The V and J genes are TRBV7-3 and TRBJ2-7; 10 bases are a match to TRBD2. CDR3 length equals 14 residues. Germline CDR1 SGHTA, CDR2 FQGTGA. V lost 6 bases and J lost 5; bases outside the gene matches: 7. This chain's CDR3 is CASRALAGADEQYF. CDR3 nucleotide sequence: TGTGCCAGCAGGGCGCTAGCGGGAGCCGACGAGCAGTACTTC.

The chain combines TRBV2 with TRBJ1-1; D call uncertain. The CDR3 loop spans 13 amino acids. Germline CDR1 SNHLY, CDR2 FYNNEI. Trimming shortened V by 4 bases and J by 0 bases, and 6 bases separated the two germline ends. In DNA, the CDR3 is TGTGCCAGCAGTGGAGGGATGAACACTGAAGCTTTCTTT. It yields the protein CASSGGMNTEAFF. Variable domain in full (rest from reference TRBV2 and TRBJ1-1): EPEVTQTPSHQVTQMGQEVILRCVPISNHLYFYWYRQILGQKVEFLVSFYNNEISEKSEIFDDQFSVERPDGSNFTLKIRSTKLEDSAMYFCASSGGMNTEAFFGQGTRLTVV.

This chain connects TRBV9 to TRBJ1-5, with D unresolved. The germline V and J ends were trimmed by 5 bases and 1 base, with 13 bases remaining between them. Per the germline V gene, CDR1 is SGDLS and CDR2 is YYNGEE. The CDR3 loop spans 15 amino acids. The CDR3: CASSRFSGSNQPQHF. In nucleotides, the CDR3 is TGTGCCAGCAGTAGATTCAGTGGAAGCAATCAGCCCCAGCATTTT.

The chain uses TRBV9 and TRBJ2-2; 14 nucleotides match TRBD2. With 3 bases clipped from V and 4 bases from J, the junction kept 5 bases outside the gene matches. Germline CDR1 and CDR2: SGDLS and YYNGEE. The CDR3 has 17 residues. The CDR3 spells CASSAGLAGVGTGELFF. The DNA for the CDR3 is TGTGCCAGCAGCGCGGGACTAGCGGGAGTAGGCACCGGGGAGCTGTTTTTT.

The rearrangement uses TRBV28 and TRBJ1-2; perhaps TRBD1 as D (6 bases). The length of the CDR3 is 14 residues. Germline V CDR1 and CDR2: MDHEN, SYDVKM. The V end lost 2 bases, the J end lost 4 bases, and 11 bases lay between the germline ends. This CDR3 reads CASSLVGGSYGYTF. The CDR3 bases are TGTGCCAGCAGTTTAGTAGGGGGTTCCTATGGCTACACCTTC.

This sequence joins TRBV7-3 and TRBJ2-5; 7 bases map to TRBD1. Germline lookup yields CDR1 SGHTA and CDR2 FQGTGA. V was clipped by 2 bases and J by 5 bases; unmatched bases: 5. The CDR3 spans 14 residues. The chain's CDR3 is CASSLQGGGETQYF. DNA of the CDR3: TGTGCCAGCAGCTTACAAGGGGGCGGGGAGACCCAGTACTTC.

This rearrangement joins TRBV4-3 to TRBJ2-7, with TRBD2 as a possible D gene (6 bases). Germline V gives CDR1 LGHNA, CDR2 YSLEER. V was cut by 0 bases and J by 2 bases, with 14 bases left in between. CDR3 size: 16 residues. Here the CDR3 DNA reads TGCGCCAGCAGCCAAGATAACTCGGGAGACACCTACGAGCAGTACTTC. This gives the protein CASSQDNSGDTYEQYF.

This clone was detected many times. Other DNA sequences in the sample encode the same CDR3. V is TRBV5-6 and J is TRBJ2-3; D gene ambiguous. This CDR3 is built from 15 residues. CDR1 is SGHDT and CDR2 is YYEEEE in the germline V gene. V lost 0 bases, J lost 0 bases, and 8 bases lay in between. CDR3 DNA sequence: TGTGCCAGCAGCTTGGGACCATCTAGCACAGATACGCAGTATTTT. Protein: CASSLGPSSTDTQYF.

The table lists this clone with a few counts. The chain uses TRBV18 and TRBJ1-2, with TRBD1 as a possible D gene (6 bases). In germline, CDR1 is KGHSH, CDR2 LQKENI. The CDR3 consists of 14 residues. V was trimmed by 3 bases and J by 3 bases, leaving 11 bases between them. The CDR3 DNA reads TGTGCCAGCTCACCGCAGGGGTCCGACTATGGCTACACCTTC. Its protein product is CASSPQGSDYGYTF. Supplemented by reference TRBV18 and TRBJ1-2, the full variable domain reads NAGVMQNPRHLVRRRGQEARLRCSPMKGHSHVYWYRQLPEEGLKFMVYLQKENIIDESGMPKERFSAEFPKEGPSILRIQQVVRGDSAAYFCASSPQGSDYGYTFGSGTRLTVV.

The chain is built from TRBV6-5 and TRBJ2-7; TRBD1 aligns across 9 bases. The length of the CDR3 is 13 residues. Looked up from germline, CDR1 is MNHEY and CDR2 is SVGAGI. Trimming removed 8 bases from V and 4 bases from J; junction bases left unmatched: 6. The CDR3: CASRQGGRYEQYF. The CDR3 DNA reads as TGTGCCAGCCGACAGGGGGGAAGATACGAGCAGTACTTC.

This clone has a handful of counts. At one end, the junction sequence differs from germline, possibly due to a read error. The CDR3 DNA is TGTGCCAGCACCGCGCCAAGTAGGTACGAGCAGTGCTTC. Amino acids: CASTAPSRYEQCF. J is TRBJ2-7 and V is TRBV2; no clear D. Germline lookup yields CDR1 SNHLY and CDR2 FYNNEI. This CDR3 region has 13 residues. The variable domain in full, completed from reference TRBV2 and TRBJ2-7, reads EPEVTQTPSHQVTQMGQEVILRCVPISNHLYFYWYRQILGQKVEFLVSFYNNEISEKSEIFDDQFSVERPDGSNFTLKIRSTKLEDSAMYFCASTAPSRYEQCFGPGTRLTVT.

This clone was recorded a few times. Other nucleotide sequences in the sample specify the same CDR3. CDR3 coding DNA: TGTGCCAGCAGCTTAGAGAGCAATCAGCCCCAGCATTTT. Its translation: CASSLESNQPQHF. This chain joins TRBV7-9 and TRBJ1-5; D not resolved. The CDR3 covers 13 residues. V dropped 1 base and J dropped 1 base, with 2 bases sitting between them. CDR1 SEHNR and CDR2 FQNEAQ come from the germline V gene (reference sequence).

CDR3 sequence: CSVVPTSGNTIYF. The CDR3 DNA reads TGCAGCGTTGTTCCTACCAGCGGAAACACCATATATTTT. V and J are TRBV29-1 and TRBJ1-3; D uncertain. Trimming cost V 4 bases and J 4 bases, with 11 bases left between them. This CDR3 has 13 residues. In germline, CDR1 is SQVTM, CDR2 ANQGSEA.

In this sample, this clone is medium-sized (0.01 to 0.1%). This chain joins TRBV5-4 and TRBJ2-3, with 16 bases fitting TRBD2. Germline CDR1 is SGHNT and CDR2 is YYREEE (reference sequence). This CDR3 comprises 16 residues. The J segment lost 6 bases and the V segment lost 3 bases, leaving 4 bases of the junction unmatched. CDR3 protein: CASSSGLAGGRDTQYF. For the CDR3, the DNA is TGTGCCAGCAGCTCGGGACTAGCGGGAGGGAGGGATACGCAGTATTTT.

The V gene is TRBV7-9, the J gene TRBJ2-7, with 7 bases that match TRBD2. With 5 bases clipped from V and 6 bases from J, the junction kept 10 bases outside the gene matches. The CDR3 runs 14 residues. Germline V gene lookup returns CDR1 SEHNR and CDR2 FQNEAQ (reference sequence). The CDR3 DNA sequence: TGTGCCAGCAGCCCGCCGAGGGAGGGGCGCGAGCAGTACTTC. This codes for CASSPPREGREQYF.